Detailed here is one T cell receptor (beta chain). Original data processing: Amplification of reference gene primers was used by the study to estimate nucleated cell counts. The repertoire was sequenced with immunoSEQ multiplex PCR; TCRdb's copy has only in-frame clones and lacks some. D and trimming come from the DNA, and the V and J calls and clone size come from that table. Counted here are some 69,000 clones, 75% to 90% occurring once; the ten biggest clones make up almost 5%. This sample was taken from a study of blood T cell repertoires in COVID-19. Across the study: Both acute and convalescent COVID-19 samples were obtained from the United States, Italy and Spain. T cells, B-cell-depleted T cells, or PBMCs provided the cDNA or gDNA that served as material.

From germline, CDR1 is SGHAT and CDR2 FQNNGV. CDR3 size: 14 residues. V shed 5 bases, J shed 4 bases, and the junction held 6 bases outside the gene matches. The sequence came from a woman aged 45-65 years with active COVID-19. The V gene is TRBV11-2, the J gene TRBJ2-7, with 9 bases that match TRBD1. Sequenced input: peripheral blood. The CDR3 sequence: CASSPGQGAYEQYF. CDR3 sequence (DNA): TGTGCCAGCAGCCCGGGACAGGGAGCGTACGAGCAGTACTTC.